This T cell receptor beta chain was sequenced for a study of cytomegalovirus exposure and HLA in healthy donors. Study findings and constraints: A later analysis reported that several of the most significant clusters appeared to be linked to common viral pathogens, among them Epstein-Barr virus.

Primers included in the PCR were 60 Vbeta and 13 Jbeta primers. Here immunoSEQ multiplex PCR was the method, and the copy in TCRdb shows in-frame clones only, minus some. The top ten clones hold more than 4% of a sample with approximately 150,000 clones, around 79% of them seen once. Points on this clone: Its target is not known.

Sequencing used PBMCs. The TCR originated in a man aged 35-49 years in good health and CMV-seronegative.

CDR3 DNA sequence: TGCAGCGTTGAAAAGGCAGGCCTAGCCAAAAACATTCAGTACTTC. This codes for CSVEKAGLAKNIQYF. The chain carries TRBV29-1 and TRBJ2-4; D gene uncertain. The CDR3 covers 15 residues. The V gene's germline CDR1 is SQVTM and CDR2 ANQGSEA. The V gene lost 2 bases and the J gene lost 0 bases, with 11 bases spanning the gap.